Listed here are 16 T cell receptor beta chains from one sample, sequenced in a study of tissue T cells after allogeneic stem cell transplantation. Measured with immunoSEQ multiplex PCR; TCRdb has only the in-frame clones, and not every one. The table has around 3,000 clones, over 40% seen once; the top ten hold 20% to 25%. The time point denotes: mouse harvest day 14 after allogeneic transplant. Each mouse received 10^7 T-cell-depleted marrow cells plus 10^6 splenic CD5+ T cells by tail vein. The sample taken for sequencing was gut tissue. The receptor set was obtained from a female BALB/c mouse given C57BL/6 T cells with graft-versus-host disease after an allogeneic hematopoietic cell transplant.

Note on this clone: These gene names are mouse names. The read ends 1 residue before the CDR3 terminus; that terminus is restored from the germline J gene. This chain connects TRBV26 to TRBJ1-6, with 8 bases matching TRBD1. TRBJ1-6 is classed as an ORF, of uncertain function. V lost 2 bases to trimming and J lost 7 bases; unmatched junction nucleotides: 4. CDR3 length equals 15 residues. From germline, CDR1 is KGHPV and CDR2 FQNQEV (reference sequence). The sequenced CDR3 bases are TGTGCCAGCAGTCTGGCAGGGGGCAAGAATTCGCCCCTCTAC. Protein: CASSLAGGKNSPLY. The entire CDR3 sequence reads CASSLAGGKNSPLYF.

This clone is large. Mouse gene names apply. Read coverage stops 1 residue before the CDR3 terminus; the germline J gene supplies the remainder. This chain uses TRBV13-2 with TRBJ1-1; perhaps TRBD1 as D (6 bases). From germline, CDR1 is NNHNN and CDR2 SYGAGS (reference sequence). V lost 0 bases to trimming and J lost 3 bases, with 9 bases between them. This CDR3 contains 14 residues. The CDR3 here is CASGDGGADTEVFF. Incomplete CDR3 DNA: TGTGCCAGCGGTGATGGGGGGGCAGACACAGAAGTCTTC.

Sample share makes this clone medium-sized. Genes and germline are mouse. The sequenced fragment ends 1 residue before the CDR3 boundary, so the rest is inferred from the germline J gene. J is TRBJ1-4 and V is TRBV26, with TRBD1 matching over 9 bases. The CDR3 has 14 amino acids. With 4 bases clipped from V and 7 bases from J, the junction kept 4 bases outside the gene matches. CDR1 and CDR2 from the germline V gene are KGHPV and FQNQEV (reference sequence). The CDR3 DNA, read in part, is TGTGCCAGCAGTCCTCCGGGACAGGGCGAAAGATTATTT. Amino acids: CASSPPGQGERLF. The full CDR3 is CASSPPGQGERLFF.

This clone is medium-sized (0.01 to 0.1%) by share. Gene names and germline refer to mouse. The read comes to an end 1 residue before the CDR3 does, leaving the germline J gene to fill in the end. This chain joins TRBV5 and TRBJ2-1; D is perhaps TRBD1 (5 bases). This CDR3 has 14 amino acids. Trimming removed 4 bases from V and 1 base from J, with 8 bases in between. The germline V gene encodes CDR1 LGHNA and CDR2 YNLKQL (reference sequence). The CDR3 reads CASSPRQNYAEQFF. Incomplete CDR3 DNA: TGTGCCAGCAGCCCCCGACAGAACTATGCTGAGCAGTTC.

This clone has a handful of counts. Germline and genes here are mouse. The read finishes 1 residue shy of the CDR3 end, and the germline J gene is used to complete it. This chain connects TRBV26 to TRBJ2-5; 7 bases are shared with TRBD1. The germline V gene encodes CDR1 KGHPV and CDR2 FQNQEV (reference sequence). The ends lost 4 bases at V and 2 bases at J; junction bases unmatched: 0. CDR3 length: 13 amino acids. The CDR3 spells CASSPGGQDTQYF. The CDR3 DNA, read in part, is TGTGCCAGCAGTCCAGGGGGCCAAGACACCCAGTAC.

This clone has just a few counts. The gene symbols are mouse symbols. Sequencing ends 1 residue short of the CDR3 end; the germline J gene provides the rest. The rearrangement joins TRBV16 to TRBJ1-4; TRBD1 agrees at 7 bases. The J segment lost 3 bases and the V segment lost 5 bases, leaving 3 bases of the junction unmatched. The germline CDR1 and CDR2 sequences are SGHSA and FRNQAP. The CDR3 is 14 residues long. CDR3 sequence reads: CASSPQGPNERLFF. Incomplete CDR3 DNA: TGTGCAAGCAGCCCACAGGGGCCCAACGAAAGATTATTT.

Concerning this clone itself: The gene names here belong to mouse. The CDR3 end falls 1 residue outside the read, so it is completed with the germline J gene. The chain combines TRBV4 with TRBJ2-1; D may correspond to TRBD1 or TRBD2 (5 bases each). Germline CDR1 and CDR2: LGHDT and YNNKQL (reference sequence). This CDR3 has 14 amino acids. Trimming pared 6 bases from V and 1 base from J, leaving 10 bases between. The covered CDR3 bases are TGTGCCAGCAGAAACGGGGGAAACTATGCTGAGCAGTTC. Its protein is CASRNGGNYAEQF. The CDR3 in full is CASRNGGNYAEQFF.

This clone qualifies as medium-sized. All gene names here are mouse names. The read falls 1 residue short of the CDR3 end, and the missing part is taken from the germline J gene. J is TRBJ1-2 and V is TRBV3; D gene unclear. The CDR3 is 12 amino acids. The V end was cut by 1 base, the J end by 2 bases, with 2 bases between. Germline CDR1 reads SNHLY; CDR2 reads FYNGKV (reference sequence). The CDR3 bases that were read are TGTGCCAGCAGCTTAGTTAACTCCGACTACACC. The encoded protein is CASSLVNSDYT. The complete CDR3 protein is CASSLVNSDYTF.

This clone is labeled as medium-sized (0.01 to 0.1%). Germline and genes: mouse. The read ends 1 residue shy of where the CDR3 ends; the end is completed using the germline J gene. The chain carries TRBV23 and TRBJ2-7; TRBD2, the D gene given by the table, was not confirmed from the DNA. Germline V gives CDR1 KGHTA, CDR2 FQNQQP. This CDR3 has 14 amino acids. CDR3 DNA (partial): TGCTCCAGCAGTCAATTCAGACTGGGCTATGAACAGTAC. Translation gives CSSSQFRLGYEQY. The whole CDR3 region reads CSSSQFRLGYEQYF.

About this clone itself: Here the gene names and germline are mouse. The read comes to an end 1 residue before the CDR3 does, leaving the germline J gene to fill in the end. This chain links TRBV26 with TRBJ1-2; the D is unclear. CDR1 is KGHPV and CDR2 is FQNQEV in the germline V gene (reference sequence). The CDR3 totals 11 residues. The V end lost 3 bases, the J end lost 3 bases, and 2 bases lay between the germline ends. CDR3 DNA, as far as it was read: TGTGCCAGCAGTCTCTACTCCGACTACACC. It translates to CASSLYSDYT. The CDR3 as a whole reads CASSLYSDYTF.

Concerning this clone: Gene names refer to mouse genes. The read terminates 1 residue before the CDR3 end, so the remaining end is supplied by the germline J gene. This chain connects TRBV19 to TRBJ2-1; 8 bases fit TRBD2. The CDR3 covers 14 residues. The J segment lost 7 bases and the V segment lost 4 bases, leaving 7 bases of the junction unmatched. Germline V gene lookup returns CDR1 FNHDT and CDR2 SITEND (reference sequence). This CDR3 is CASSPLGGGAEQFF. CDR3 DNA, as far as it was read: TGTGCCAGCAGTCCATTGGGGGGGGGAGCTGAGCAGTTC.

This clone ranks as medium-sized. Genes and germline are mouse. Coverage ceases 1 residue before the CDR3 finishes, and the germline J gene fills in the end. This rearrangement joins TRBV26 to TRBJ2-7; 10 nucleotides align to TRBD2. Losses at the gene ends were 6 bases for V and 0 bases for J; bases not matched to a gene: 5. The CDR3 runs to 15 residues. Looked up from germline, CDR1 is KGHPV and CDR2 is FQNQEV (reference sequence). The CDR3 bases that were read are TGTGCCAGCAGCCGGGACTGGGGCCTCTCCTATGAACAGTAC. Amino acid sequence: CASSRDWGLSYEQY. The whole CDR3 protein is CASSRDWGLSYEQYF.

This clone has only a few counts. Germline and genes: mouse. The CDR3 goes on 1 residue after the read ends, and that part is filled in from the germline J gene. The rearrangement links TRBV15 to TRBJ2-2; D is ambiguous. Germline lookup yields CDR1 SGHND and CDR2 FRSKSL. The CDR3 contains 16 residues. The ends were cut back, 0 bases at V and 0 bases at J, with 8 bases in the middle. The DNA read from the CDR3 is TGTGCCAGCAGTTTAGCGGGAGCAGCAAACACCGGGCAGCTCTAC. Its translation: CASSLAGAANTGQLY. The full CDR3 is CASSLAGAANTGQLYF.

As concerns this clone: Gene names refer to mouse genes. The read gets to within 1 residue of the CDR3 end, and the germline J gene fills in the rest. The V call is TRBV3, the J call TRBJ2-2, with D perhaps TRBD1 (6 bases). The CDR3 consists of 14 residues. The germline V gene encodes CDR1 SNHLY and CDR2 FYNGKV (reference sequence). The ends were cut back, 1 base at V and 3 bases at J, with 6 bases in the middle. CDR3 DNA (partial): TGTGCCAGCAGCTTAGACAGGGACACCGGGCAGCTCTAC. Translated, it gives CASSLDRDTGQLY. The complete CDR3 sequence is CASSLDRDTGQLYF. The variable domain in full, completed from reference TRBV3 and TRBJ2-2, reads GPKVLQIPSHQIIDMGQMVTLNCDPVSNHLYFYWYKQILGQQMEFLVNFYNGKVMEKSKLFKDQFSVERPDGSYFTLKIQPTALEDSAVYFCASSLDRDTGQLYFGEGSKLTVL.

Points on this clone: Genes here carry mouse names. The read halts 1 residue ahead of the CDR3 end, with the missing end drawn from the germline J gene. The genes are TRBV19 and TRBJ1-4; no firm D call. Germline CDR1 reads FNHDT; CDR2 reads SITEND (reference sequence). V lost 5 bases to trimming and J lost 7 bases, with 9 bases between them. The CDR3 sequence is 12 residues long. The sequenced part of the CDR3 DNA is TGTGCCAGCAGCCCCTTTAGCGAAAGATTATTT. Translating it yields CASSPFSERLF. The entire CDR3 is CASSPFSERLFF.

This clone was counted only a few times. Gene names refer to mouse genes. The sequenced fragment ends 1 residue before the CDR3 boundary, so the rest is inferred from the germline J gene. The rearrangement uses TRBV19 and TRBJ2-1; no definite D call. Trimming pared 0 bases from V and 5 bases from J, leaving 6 bases between. CDR1 FNHDT and CDR2 SITEND come from the germline V gene (reference sequence). The CDR3 covers 13 residues. CDR3 bases read: TGTGCCAGCAGTATAGCTAGAGATGCTGAGCAGTTC. Translating gives CASSIARDAEQF. The entire CDR3 reads CASSIARDAEQFF.